The entry below describes one T cell receptor (beta chain). Its antigen is unidentified. CDR3 length: 14 residues. With V trimmed by 3 bases and J by 3 bases, 8 bases remained unmatched. Germline V gene data show CDR1 as GTSNPN and CDR2 as SVGIG (reference sequence). Amplification used 60 Vbeta primers and 13 Jbeta primers. Assay used: immunoSEQ multiplex PCR; TCRdb lists only in-frame clones, some missing. The data contain about 67,000 clones, about 65% of them singletons. The data are from a study of cytomegalovirus exposure and HLA in healthy donors. The study, taken as a whole, reports: Indistinguishability led to the exclusion of some V segments, TRBV6-2 and TRBV6-3 included. Most TCR sequences showed up rarely, but some public TCRs showed up in many donors.

V is TRBV30 and J is TRBJ2-7; 7 bases match TRBD1. The TCR originated in a woman aged 25 to 45 in good health and CMV-seronegative. The sequenced sample was PBMCs. DNA of the CDR3: TGTGCCTGGAGCCCCGGGACAGAGGTCTACGAGCAGTACTTC. Protein product: CAWSPGTEVYEQYF.